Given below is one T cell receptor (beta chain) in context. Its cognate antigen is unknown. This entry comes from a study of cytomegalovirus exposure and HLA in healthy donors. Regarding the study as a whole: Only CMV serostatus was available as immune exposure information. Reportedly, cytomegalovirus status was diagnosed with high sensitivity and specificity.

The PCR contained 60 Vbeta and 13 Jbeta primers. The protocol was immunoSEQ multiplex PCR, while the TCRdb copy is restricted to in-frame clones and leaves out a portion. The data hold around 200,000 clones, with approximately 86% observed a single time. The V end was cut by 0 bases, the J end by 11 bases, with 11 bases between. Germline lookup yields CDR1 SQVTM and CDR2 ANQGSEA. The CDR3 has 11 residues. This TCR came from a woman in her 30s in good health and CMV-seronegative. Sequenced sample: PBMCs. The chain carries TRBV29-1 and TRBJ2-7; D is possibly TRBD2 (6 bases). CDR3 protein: CSVEDGGGKYF. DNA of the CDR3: TGCAGCGTTGAAGATGGTGGGGGGAAGTACTTC.